These T cell receptor beta chains were read from a single sample in a study of T-cell reconstitution after alpha-beta-depleted transplantation in children. In TCRdb, the PCR reads were re-called with MiXCR into one record per CDR3 protein. The sample carries about 400,000 distinct CDR3 sequences, just over 20% recorded once. Sequenced material: PBMCs from the stem cell graft donor, taken from the stem cell graft. Receptors originate from a human donor who donated a stem cell graft to a child with acute myeloid leukemia. Each CDR3 is given with its conserved first and last residue. D genes are given only for firm matches. Clone size is given for some rows only: seen once, a few or many times, or a class if the clone is expanded.

NA	16	TRBV2	TRBJ1-6	TRBD1	TGTGCCAGCAGTGAATGGGTGACAGGGAGTAATTCACCCCTCCACTTT	CASSEWVTGSNSPLHF
NA	15	TRBV20-1	TRBJ2-2	TRBD2	TGCAGTGCCGACGAAAGACTAGCTCGCACCGGGGAGCTGTTTTTT	CSADERLARTGELFF
few	15	TRBV7-2	TRBJ2-1	TRBD2	TGTGCCAGCAGCACTGCCGGGACTACCTACAATGAGCAGTTCTTC	CASSTAGTTYNEQFF
NA	18	TRBV14	TRBJ2-3	TRBD2	TGTGCCAGCAGCCAAGAGACTAGCGGGAGGATAACCACAGATACGCAGTATTTT	CASSQETSGRITTDTQYF
many	12	TRBV20-1	TRBJ2-7	NA	TGCAGTGCTAGTTGGGGAGCCTACGAGCAGTACTTC	CSASWGAYEQYF
NA	15	TRBV7-2	TRBJ2-7	NA	TGTGCCAGCAGCTTAGGGGCAGGGGCGGCCTACGAGCAGTACTTC	CASSLGAGAAYEQYF
many	13	TRBV29-1	TRBJ2-3	NA	TGCAGCTCCGGGGGGACAGCCACAGATACGCAGTATTTT	CSSGGTATDTQYF
NA	15	TRBV6-5	TRBJ2-1	NA	TGTGCCAGCAGTTACGAAGCGAGCTCCTACAATGAGCAGTTCTTC	CASSYEASSYNEQFF
few	14	TRBV29-1	TRBJ2-1	NA	TGCAGCGTCGTAGTGGGACCCCCGTACAATGAGCAGTTCTTC	CSVVVGPPYNEQFF
NA	14	TRBV12-3/TRBV12-4	TRBJ1-4	TRBD1	TGTGCCAGCAGCCCACAGGGGGTGAGAGAAAAACTGTTTTTT	CASSPQGVREKLFF
few	15	TRBV6-1	TRBJ2-7	TRBD2	TGTGCCAGCAGTCTAATGGGCGGGAGATCGCACGAGCAGTACTTC	CASSLMGGRSHEQYF
few	14	TRBV11-1	TRBJ2-2	NA	TGTGCCAGCAGCTTCGAGGGCGCCGGCGGGGAGCTGTTTTTT	CASSFEGAGGELFF
many	17	TRBV11-2	TRBJ1-6	TRBD1	TGTGCCAGCAGGCGGACAGGAACGACGGAATATAATTCACCCCTCCACTTT	CASRRTGTTEYNSPLHF
NA	11	TRBV25-1	TRBJ1-4	NA	TGTGCCAGCAGTGAATTTGAAAAACTGTTTTTT	CASSEFEKLFF
few	14	TRBV28	TRBJ2-1	NA	TGTGCCAGCAGGTCCCCCGGCACCCACAATGAGCAGTTCTTC	CASRSPGTHNEQFF
few	12	TRBV7-2	TRBJ1-1	NA	TGTGCCAGCTCATTGGGCCGCGCTGAAGCTTTCTTT	CASSLGRAEAFF
few	17	TRBV28	TRBJ2-5	TRBD2	TGTGCCAGCAGTTTTCCTAGCGGGAAGAACGCCCAAGAGACCCAGTACTTC	CASSFPSGKNAQETQYF
many	17	TRBV7-2	TRBJ2-3	TRBD2	TGTGCCAGCAGCTTAGCCGGACTAGCGGGAGGAGGTGATACGCAGTATTTT	CASSLAGLAGGGDTQYF
few	13	TRBV12-3/TRBV12-4	TRBJ2-7	TRBD1	TGTGCCAGCGGAGACAGGGACCGCTACGAGCAGTACTTC	CASGDRDRYEQYF
NA	14	TRBV15	TRBJ2-7	TRBD1	TGTGCCACCGCGTACGGGACAGGAGTTTACGAGCAGTACTTC	CATAYGTGVYEQYF
NA	14	TRBV20-1	TRBJ2-5	TRBD2	TGCAGTGCAAGTAGCGGGAGGGTGGGAGAGACCCAGTACTTC	CSASSGRVGETQYF
few	15	TRBV20-1	TRBJ2-7	NA	TGCAGTGCTAGGACTTCTCCAGGGGCCTCCTACGAGCAGTACTTC	CSARTSPGASYEQYF
NA	17	TRBV6-5	TRBJ2-3	NA	TGTGCCAGCAGTTACGGGTGGAGCGCATCGAACACAGATACGCAGTATTTT	CASSYGWSASNTDTQYF
NA	14	TRBV7-9	TRBJ2-7	NA	TGTGCCAGCAGTGATAAAGCTAAGTCTCGGGAGCAGTACTTC	CASSDKAKSREQYF
NA	13	TRBV2	TRBJ2-7	NA	TGTGCCAGCACTTTTCGTCGCGGGAACGAGCAGTACTTC	CASTFRRGNEQYF
many	15	TRBV10-2	TRBJ2-7	TRBD2	TGCGCCAGCAGCCCAGGTCGGGAGGGGTCCTACGAGCAGTACTTC	CASSPGREGSYEQYF
NA	16	TRBV20-1	TRBJ2-1	TRBD2	TGCAGTGCTAGAGATAGGGCGGGAGTGTCCTACAATGAGCAGTTCTTC	CSARDRAGVSYNEQFF
NA	13	TRBV29-1	TRBJ1-1	NA	TGCAGCGTGGGGAAGGGAGGGGCCACTGAAGCTTTCTTT	CSVGKGGATEAFF
many	14	TRBV20-1	TRBJ2-5	NA	TGCAGTGCTACAGGTTGGGGGCTCCAAGAGACCCAGTACTTC	CSATGWGLQETQYF
NA	15	TRBV27	TRBJ2-3	TRBD1	TGTGCCAGCATTGCCGGGACAGGGTTATTCGGTACGCAGTATTTT	CASIAGTGLFGTQYF
many	16	TRBV6-5	TRBJ2-7	TRBD1	TGTGCCAGCAGTTACTCGAAAGGCCAGGGGGCGCGGGAGCAGTACTTC	CASSYSKGQGAREQYF
NA	15	TRBV5-1	TRBJ2-7	NA	TGCGCCAGCAGCTTGGGGGGTACCCCTGACTACGAGCAGTACTTC	CASSLGGTPDYEQYF
few	14	TRBV4-3	TRBJ2-7	NA	TGCGCCAGCAGCCACGGGACGAGCTCCTACGAGCAGTACTTC	CASSHGTSSYEQYF
few	14	TRBV5-1	TRBJ2-7	NA	TGCGCCAGCAGCTTTACAAGGAACTCCTACGAGCAGTACTTC	CASSFTRNSYEQYF
NA	16	TRBV20-1	TRBJ2-7	TRBD2	TGCAGTGCTCTTCCCGGAGCGCTAGCGGCTTCCTACGAGCAGTACTTC	CSALPGALAASYEQYF
few	12	TRBV12-3/TRBV12-4	TRBJ1-2	NA	TGTGCCAGCAGCCCGACAGTACCTGGCTACACCTTC	CASSPTVPGYTF